This T cell receptor beta chain was recovered during a study of cytomegalovirus exposure and HLA in healthy donors. Regarding the study as a whole: Cytomegalovirus association was listed for about 180 TCR beta chains.

In regard to this clone: Its cognate antigen is unknown.

The data were produced by immunoSEQ multiplex PCR, yet TCRdb's version contains in-frame clones alone and is incomplete. The data show approximately 130,000 clones, more than 70% seen once. The material sequenced was PBMCs. The TCR was taken from a woman in her twenties or thirties in good health and CMV-seronegative.

The CDR3 sequence is CASSPQARILSTDTQYF. The CDR3 region has the DNA TGTGCCAGCAGCCCCCAGGCCAGAATCCTTAGCACAGATACGCAGTATTTT. The V and J genes are TRBV5-8 and TRBJ2-3, with no clear D. The ends were cut back, 4 bases at V and 0 bases at J, with 18 bases in the middle. The CDR3 runs 17 residues. From germline, CDR1 is SGHTS and CDR2 YDEGEE.